Listed below are T cell receptor beta chains from one sample, sequenced in a study of human T cells and chemical hapten exposure. TCRdb fed the RACE reads into MiXCR, producing one record per CDR3 protein. The sample holds tens of thousands of distinct CDR3 sequences, 8% to 13% seen once. Sequencing was performed on whole blood, taken in connection with sensitization to the hapten diphenylcyclopropenone (DPC). The receptors shown here come from a woman aged 45-65 years with alopecia areata. Some clones in this sample may be carry-over from other donors' samples. Each CDR3 is given with its conserved first and last residue. The order of the fields is J gene, D gene, V gene, clone size, CDR3 DNA, CDR3 protein. A D gene is named only where the DNA matches it firmly. The size entry is marked missing in some rows and otherwise reads once, few, many or a size class.

J gene: TRBJ1-5
D gene: NA
V gene: TRBV20-1
clone size: many
CDR3 DNA: TGCAGTGCTATCGGGGTTAGGGGTCAGCCCCAGCATTTT
CDR3 protein: CSAIGVRGQPQHF

J gene: TRBJ2-7
D gene: NA
V gene: TRBV4-1
clone size: many
CDR3 DNA: TGCGCCAGCAGCCAGCAGGGCATCGAGCAGTACTTC
CDR3 protein: CASSQQGIEQYF

J gene: TRBJ2-2
D gene: NA
V gene: TRBV5-6
clone size: many
CDR3 DNA: TGTGCCAGCCAAAACACGTGGGCCGGGGAGCTGTTTTTT
CDR3 protein: CASQNTWAGELFF

J gene: TRBJ2-7
D gene: NA
V gene: TRBV14
clone size: few
CDR3 DNA: TGTGCCAGCAGCGACGGACTCACTGGGCCCTACGAGCAGTACTTC
CDR3 protein: CASSDGLTGPYEQYF

J gene: TRBJ2-1
D gene: TRBD1
V gene: TRBV29-1
clone size: NA
CDR3 DNA: TGCAGCGTGGGACAGGGTGACCATGAGCAGTTCTTC
CDR3 protein: CSVGQGDHEQFF

J gene: TRBJ2-3
D gene: TRBD2
V gene: TRBV28
clone size: few
CDR3 DNA: TGTGCCAGCAGTCGGGACTATCTCGAACATTTT
CDR3 protein: CASSRDYLEHF

J gene: TRBJ2-3
D gene: NA
V gene: TRBV4-1
clone size: many
CDR3 DNA: TGCGCCAGCAGCCAAGACCCTTTCCCACTGGGCCGCACAGATACGCAGTATTTT
CDR3 protein: CASSQDPFPLGRTDTQYF

J gene: TRBJ2-5
D gene: NA
V gene: TRBV28
clone size: many
CDR3 DNA: TGTGCCAGCAGCCGAGGTGGCGGGGTAGGCCAAGAGACCCAGTACTTC
CDR3 protein: CASSRGGGVGQETQYF

J gene: TRBJ1-6
D gene: NA
V gene: TRBV6-5
clone size: few
CDR3 DNA: TGTGCCAGCAGTTACTCCCCCCGTTCACCCCTCCACTTT
CDR3 protein: CASSYSPRSPLHF

J gene: TRBJ1-1
D gene: NA
V gene: TRBV29-1
clone size: NA
CDR3 DNA: TGCAGCGTTGCCTGGGCGGGTGAGGAAGCTTTCTTT
CDR3 protein: CSVAWAGEEAFF

J gene: TRBJ2-7
D gene: NA
V gene: TRBV5-1
clone size: few
CDR3 DNA: TGCGCCAGCAGCTTGGGCACAACAGGGTTGCTTACCTACGAGCAGTACTTC
CDR3 protein: CASSLGTTGLLTYEQYF

J gene: TRBJ1-2
D gene: NA
V gene: TRBV2
clone size: NA
CDR3 DNA: TGTGCCAGCAGAACACAGGATTACGGCTACACCTTC
CDR3 protein: CASRTQDYGYTF

J gene: TRBJ2-2
D gene: TRBD2
V gene: TRBV5-1
clone size: many
CDR3 DNA: TGCGCCAGCAGCCAACAACTAGCGGGAGGGGTTGCCGGGGAGCTGTTTTTT
CDR3 protein: CASSQQLAGGVAGELFF

J gene: TRBJ2-4
D gene: TRBD1
V gene: TRBV28
clone size: NA
CDR3 DNA: TGTGCCAGCAGTCCCAAGGACAGGTTAAACATTCAGTACTTC
CDR3 protein: CASSPKDRLNIQYF

J gene: TRBJ2-5
D gene: TRBD2
V gene: TRBV10-3
clone size: many
CDR3 DNA: TGTGCCATCAGTTCAGCGGGGGAAGAGACCCAGTACTTC
CDR3 protein: CAISSAGEETQYF

J gene: TRBJ1-2
D gene: NA
V gene: TRBV20-1
clone size: few
CDR3 DNA: TGCAGTGCTGGGAATGGGTACCTCTATGGCTACACCTTC
CDR3 protein: CSAGNGYLYGYTF

J gene: TRBJ1-1
D gene: NA
V gene: TRBV6-5
clone size: few
CDR3 DNA: TGTGCCAGCAGTTTCGGGACGAACACTGAAGCTTTCTTT
CDR3 protein: CASSFGTNTEAFF

J gene: TRBJ2-3
D gene: TRBD2
V gene: TRBV10-3
clone size: many
CDR3 DNA: TGTGCCATCAGTGAGTCGTGGACTAGCGGGAGGATCACAGATACGCAGTATTTT
CDR3 protein: CAISESWTSGRITDTQYF

J gene: TRBJ2-3
D gene: NA
V gene: TRBV7-2
clone size: NA
CDR3 DNA: TGTGCCAGCAGCTTAGCGTCAGATACGCAGTATTTT
CDR3 protein: CASSLASDTQYF

J gene: TRBJ2-3
D gene: NA
V gene: TRBV12-5
clone size: many
CDR3 DNA: TGTGCTAGTGGTAATACTAGTAGCACAGATACGCAGTATTTT
CDR3 protein: CASGNTSSTDTQYF

J gene: TRBJ2-7
D gene: NA
V gene: TRBV2
clone size: many
CDR3 DNA: TGTGCCAGCTCGGGTCGGGGGGCCCACGAGCAGTACTTC
CDR3 protein: CASSGRGAHEQYF

J gene: TRBJ2-3
D gene: TRBD1
V gene: TRBV25-1
clone size: few
CDR3 DNA: TGTGCCAGCAGTGAGTTTCAGGGGGCGAGCACAGATACGCAGTATTTT
CDR3 protein: CASSEFQGASTDTQYF

J gene: TRBJ2-1
D gene: TRBD2
V gene: TRBV6-5
clone size: few
CDR3 DNA: TGTGCCAGCAGCCGAGGACTAGCGGTCTACAATGAGCAGTTCTTC
CDR3 protein: CASSRGLAVYNEQFF

J gene: TRBJ2-5
D gene: NA
V gene: TRBV9
clone size: few
CDR3 DNA: TGTGCCAGCAGCCCCCGGGACGCGTACCAAGAGACCCAGTACTTC
CDR3 protein: CASSPRDAYQETQYF

J gene: TRBJ2-7
D gene: NA
V gene: TRBV6-6
clone size: NA
CDR3 DNA: TGTGCCAGCAGACTGCCCCTGGGGACGCAGCAGTACTTC
CDR3 protein: CASRLPLGTQQYF

J gene: TRBJ2-7
D gene: TRBD2
V gene: TRBV3-1
clone size: many
CDR3 DNA: TGTGCCAGCAGCCCCCCCGTGGGCGGGAGAGCCTACGAGCAGTACTTC
CDR3 protein: CASSPPVGGRAYEQYF

J gene: TRBJ2-7
D gene: TRBD2
V gene: TRBV3-1
clone size: NA
CDR3 DNA: TGTGCCAGCGGGGCTAGCGGAGCCTACGAGCAGTACTTC
CDR3 protein: CASGASGAYEQYF

J gene: TRBJ2-1
D gene: TRBD2
V gene: TRBV18
clone size: many
CDR3 DNA: TGTGCCAGCTCACCTACCGGACTAGCGGGAGGGTATGAGCAGTTCTTC
CDR3 protein: CASSPTGLAGGYEQFF

J gene: TRBJ2-7
D gene: NA
V gene: TRBV5-5
clone size: few
CDR3 DNA: TGTGCCAGCAGCTTGGCAGACTACGAGCAGTACTTC
CDR3 protein: CASSLADYEQYF

J gene: TRBJ2-1
D gene: NA
V gene: TRBV5-6
clone size: many
CDR3 DNA: TGTGCCAGCAGCGGGGAAACGGGACTCCTCTTCTACAATGAGCAGTTCTTC
CDR3 protein: CASSGETGLLFYNEQFF